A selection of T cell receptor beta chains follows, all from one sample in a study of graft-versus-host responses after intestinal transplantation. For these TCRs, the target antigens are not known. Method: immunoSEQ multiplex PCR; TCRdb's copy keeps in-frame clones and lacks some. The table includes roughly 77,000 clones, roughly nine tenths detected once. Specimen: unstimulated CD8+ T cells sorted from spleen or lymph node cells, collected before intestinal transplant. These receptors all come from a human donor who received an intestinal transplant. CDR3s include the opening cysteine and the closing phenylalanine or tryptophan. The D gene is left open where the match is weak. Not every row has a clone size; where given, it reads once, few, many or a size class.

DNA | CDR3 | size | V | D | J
TGTGCCAGCAGTTTATCAGCGGGGGGTGATACGCAGTATTTT | CASSLSAGGDTQYF | NA | TRBV27 | TRBD2 | TRBJ2-3
TGCAGCGTTGATAACCCTAACAATGAGCAGTTCTTC | CSVDNPNNEQFF | NA | TRBV29-1 | NA | TRBJ2-1
TGTGCCAGCTCACCACCTGGACACGTGAACACTGAAGCTTTCTTT | CASSPPGHVNTEAFF | NA | TRBV18 | NA | TRBJ1-1
TGTGCCAGCAGCCAAGAGCGGTACGAGCAGTACTTC | CASSQERYEQYF | once | TRBV21-1 | NA | TRBJ2-7
TGTGCCAGCAGTTGGGACAGGGAAATAAATGAGCAGTTCTTC | CASSWDREINEQFF | NA | TRBV6-5 | TRBD1 | TRBJ2-1
TGTGCCAGCAGCAAAATAAGACTAGCTGAAGAGACCCAGTACTTC | CASSKIRLAEETQYF | NA | TRBV21-1 | NA | TRBJ2-5
TGTGCCAGTAGGACAGGCCTTAATGAAAAACTGTTTTTT | CASRTGLNEKLFF | NA | TRBV19 | NA | TRBJ1-4
TGCGCCAGCAGCTTGGGACAGGGGGCCTTTTATAATTCACCCCTCCACTTT | CASSLGQGAFYNSPLHF | medium-sized | TRBV5-1 | TRBD1 | TRBJ1-6
TGTGCCAGCTCACCACGGGAGTCGGTCCAGGGGGTAAAAGGCTACACCTTC | CASSPRESVQGVKGYTF | NA | TRBV18 | TRBD1 | TRBJ1-2
TGTGCCAGCAGTATTCTCTTCCGTCCTTACGAGCAGTACTTC | CASSILFRPYEQYF | NA | TRBV2 | NA | TRBJ2-7
TGTGCCAGCAGCTCCACAGGGGCTGACTATGGCTACACCTTC | CASSSTGADYGYTF | NA | TRBV7-9 | TRBD1 | TRBJ1-2
TGTGCCAGCAGTGAAGAGGAGACAGGGGGGAAGACCCAGTACTTC | CASSEEETGGKTQYF | few | TRBV6-1 | TRBD1 | TRBJ2-5
TGTGCCAGCAGTTTAGGAGAGCTATTCTACGAGCAGTACTTC | CASSLGELFYEQYF | NA | TRBV28 | NA | TRBJ2-7
TGCGCCAGCAGCTACACAGGGGGCAGCTACGAGCAGTACTTC | CASSYTGGSYEQYF | NA | TRBV5-1 | TRBD1 | TRBJ2-7
TGTGCCAGCAGCTTTGGGGGCAGCCACTACGAGCAGTACTTC | CASSFGGSHYEQYF | once | TRBV7-6 | NA | TRBJ2-7
TGTGCCAGTAGCCAGGGGAGCGTCCACGAGCAGTACTTC | CASSQGSVHEQYF | once | TRBV19 | NA | TRBJ2-7
TGCGCCAGCAGCTTGGGGCAGGGGTTGGGTTCACCCCTCCACTTT | CASSLGQGLGSPLHF | NA | TRBV5-1 | NA | TRBJ1-6
TGTGCCAGCTCACCGGACAGTACCTATGGCTACACCTTC | CASSPDSTYGYTF | NA | TRBV18 | NA | TRBJ1-2
TGTGCCAGCAGCGAGATCCGGGACAGGGTCGCCTACGAGCAGTACTTC | CASSEIRDRVAYEQYF | NA | TRBV2 | TRBD1 | TRBJ2-7
TGTGCCAGCAGTCACACCGTCAGGGTCCACGAGCAGTACTTC | CASSHTVRVHEQYF | NA | TRBV6-1 | NA | TRBJ2-7
TGTGCCAGCAGCGTCGACTACACTCACTACGAGCAGTACTTC | CASSVDYTHYEQYF | NA | TRBV9 | NA | TRBJ2-7
TGCGCCAGCAGTGAAAGTGCAGTCCTCCAGTACTTC | CASSESAVLQYF | NA | TRBV10-2 | NA | TRBJ2-5
TGCAGCGGGGGGAACAGGGACGGTCGAGAGACCCAGTACTTC | CSGGNRDGRETQYF | NA | TRBV29-1 | NA | TRBJ2-5
TGTGCCAGTAGTATTGAAATCGGTAGCTCCTACGAGCAGTACTTC | CASSIEIGSSYEQYF | NA | TRBV19 | NA | TRBJ2-7
TGCGCCAGCAGCTCTGGGGGACTTTGGGGGACTGAAGCTTTCTTT | CASSSGGLWGTEAFF | once | TRBV5-1 | NA | TRBJ1-1
TGTGCCAGTAATGACAGATACAATGAGCAGTTCTTC | CASNDRYNEQFF | NA | TRBV19 | NA | TRBJ2-1